A selection of T cell receptor beta chains follows, all from one sample in a study of blood T cell repertoires in COVID-19. Assay used: immunoSEQ multiplex PCR; TCRdb lists only in-frame clones, some missing. The top ten clones hold approximately 2.3% of a sample with about 89,000 clones, around 93% of them seen once. Sample: peripheral blood. The receptors come from a human donor with active COVID-19. The donor label of this sample is uncertain. Each CDR3 is given with its conserved first and last residue. Each record gives: J gene, D gene, V gene, clone size, CDR3 protein, CDR3 DNA. D genes are given only for firm matches. Clone size, where shown, is once, few, many, or a class for clones that have expanded.

J: TRBJ1-6; D: TRBD1; V: TRBV9; size: -; CDR3: CASSFRDSYNSPLHF; DNA: TGTGCCAGCAGCTTCCGGGACAGCTATAATTCACCCCTCCACTTT
J: TRBJ1-2; D: -; V: TRBV19; size: -; CDR3: CASMGPQFNYGYTF; DNA: TGTGCCAGTATGGGGCCCCAATTTAACTATGGCTACACCTTC
J: TRBJ1-1; D: -; V: TRBV10-1; size: -; CDR3: CASLEPGRKNTEAFF; DNA: TGCGCCAGCCTAGAGCCCGGCAGAAAGAACACTGAAGCTTTCTTT
J: TRBJ1-6; D: TRBD1; V: TRBV27; size: -; CDR3: CASSSNAGTGGGNSPLHF; DNA: TGTGCCAGCAGTTCGAACGCCGGGACAGGGGGCGGCAATTCACCCCTCCACTTT
J: TRBJ1-2; D: -; V: TRBV5-1; size: -; CDR3: CASSLAGGLNGYTF; DNA: TGCGCCAGCAGCTTGGCCGGGGGGCTCAATGGCTACACCTTC
J: TRBJ1-5; D: -; V: TRBV28; size: -; CDR3: CASSSIPGQPQHF; DNA: TGTGCCAGCAGTTCCATACCAGGTCAGCCCCAGCATTTT
J: TRBJ1-1; D: -; V: TRBV5-3; size: -; CDR3: CARSLFSGAFF; DNA: TGTGCCAGAAGCTTGTTCTCAGGAGCTTTCTTT
J: TRBJ2-4; D: TRBD2; V: TRBV27; size: -; CDR3: CASRSTGTSGIIAKNIQYF; DNA: TGTGCCAGCAGATCTACCGGGACTAGCGGGATTATAGCCAAAAACATTCAGTACTTC
J: TRBJ2-3; D: -; V: TRBV11-3; size: -; CDR3: CASSFSSASTDTQYF; DNA: TGTGCCAGCAGCTTTTCGAGCGCAAGCACAGATACGCAGTATTTT
J: TRBJ2-7; D: -; V: TRBV6-1; size: -; CDR3: CASSESASPNEQYF; DNA: TGTGCCAGCAGTGAATCTGCTAGCCCGAATGAGCAGTACTTC
J: TRBJ2-7; D: -; V: TRBV7-2; size: -; CDR3: CAVGAGATYEQYF; DNA: TGTGCCGTTGGGGCAGGGGCCACCTACGAGCAGTACTTC
J: TRBJ1-5; D: -; V: TRBV19; size: -; CDR3: CASSANWPENQPQHF; DNA: TGTGCCAGTAGTGCCAATTGGCCTGAAAATCAGCCCCAGCATTTT
J: TRBJ2-7; D: TRBD1; V: TRBV5-6; size: -; CDR3: CASRRTGRSYEQYF; DNA: TGTGCCAGCAGACGGACAGGGCGGTCCTACGAGCAGTACTTC
J: TRBJ2-1; D: TRBD1; V: TRBV6-1; size: -; CDR3: CASSEETGWEQFF; DNA: TGTGCCAGCAGTGAAGAGACAGGGTGGGAGCAGTTCTTC
J: TRBJ1-2; D: TRBD1; V: TRBV27; size: -; CDR3: CASSLEGARDYGYTF; DNA: TGTGCCAGCAGTTTAGAGGGGGCAAGGGACTATGGCTACACCTTC
J: TRBJ1-4; D: -; V: TRBV5-1; size: -; CDR3: CASSLGGAEKLFF; DNA: TGCGCCAGCAGCTTGGGGGGCGCAGAAAAACTGTTTTTT
J: TRBJ2-3; D: TRBD2; V: TRBV27; size: -; CDR3: CASSLSSGVEDTQYF; DNA: TGTGCCAGCAGTTTAAGTAGCGGGGTTGAGGATACGCAGTATTTT
J: TRBJ1-1; D: TRBD1; V: TRBV5-1; size: -; CDR3: CASSLRTGALGAFF; DNA: TGCGCCAGCAGCTTGAGGACAGGGGCCCTCGGGGCTTTCTTT
J: TRBJ1-2; D: -; V: TRBV20-1; size: -; CDR3: CSAKSSYGYTF; DNA: TGCAGTGCTAAGAGTAGCTATGGCTACACCTTC
J: TRBJ2-3; D: TRBD1; V: TRBV10-3; size: -; CDR3: CAINGDRGIDTQYF; DNA: TGTGCCATCAACGGGGACAGGGGGATCGATACGCAGTATTTT
J: TRBJ1-3; D: -; V: TRBV2; size: -; CDR3: CASSAGNTIYF; DNA: TGTGCCAGCAGTGCAGGAAACACCATATATTTT
J: TRBJ2-7; D: -; V: TRBV11-2; size: -; CDR3: CASSPTGRERGSSYEQYF; DNA: TGTGCCAGCAGCCCGACGGGTCGGGAACGGGGAAGCTCCTACGAGCAGTACTTC
J: TRBJ2-7; D: -; V: TRBV14; size: few; CDR3: CASSRGSDYEQYF; DNA: TGTGCCAGCAGTCGGGGATCCGACTACGAGCAGTACTTC
J: TRBJ1-1; D: -; V: TRBV11-2; size: -; CDR3: CASSPSGFTEAFF; DNA: TGTGCCAGCAGCCCCAGCGGGTTCACTGAAGCTTTCTTT
J: TRBJ1-2; D: TRBD1; V: TRBV29-1; size: -; CDR3: CSVEDLLGTGPSGYTF; DNA: TGCAGCGTTGAAGATCTTTTAGGGACAGGGCCAAGTGGCTACACCTTC
J: TRBJ1-1; D: -; V: TRBV27; size: -; CDR3: CASSSRNVPNTEAFF; DNA: TGTGCCAGCAGTTCGCGTAATGTACCGAACACTGAAGCTTTCTTT
J: TRBJ1-2; D: -; V: TRBV5-4; size: -; CDR3: CASKGTNYGYTF; DNA: TGTGCCAGCAAGGGGACTAACTATGGCTACACCTTC
J: TRBJ2-1; D: -; V: TRBV7-9; size: -; CDR3: CASSLENRIVFF; DNA: TGTGCCAGCAGCTTAGAGAACAGGATCGTGTTCTTC
J: TRBJ2-2; D: -; V: TRBV4-1; size: once; CDR3: CASSPATLNTGELFF; DNA: TGCGCCAGCAGCCCCGCAACTCTGAACACCGGGGAGCTGTTTTTT
J: TRBJ1-2; D: -; V: TRBV28; size: -; CDR3: CATPEGLSTF; DNA: TGTGCCACCCCGGAGGGCCTGAGCACCTTC
J: TRBJ1-5; D: -; V: TRBV4-1; size: -; CDR3: CASSQDPYSNQPQHF; DNA: TGCGCCAGCAGCCAAGATCCGTATAGCAATCAGCCCCAGCATTTT
J: TRBJ1-2; D: -; V: TRBV6-5; size: -; CDR3: CASSYARLPSIYGYTF; DNA: TGTGCCAGCAGTTACGCTAGACTCCCCTCCATCTATGGCTACACCTTC
J: TRBJ2-7; D: -; V: TRBV27; size: few; CDR3: CASSVGTGSSYEQYF; DNA: TGTGCCAGCAGTGTCGGTACAGGTAGCTCCTACGAGCAGTACTTC
J: TRBJ2-3; D: -; V: TRBV12-5; size: -; CDR3: CASGLRQGLGRHTDTQYF; DNA: TGTGCTAGTGGTTTGCGGCAGGGCTTAGGGCGCCACACAGATACGCAGTATTTT
J: TRBJ1-1; D: -; V: TRBV2; size: -; CDR3: CASSRRTDTEAFF; DNA: TGTGCCAGCAGTCGGAGGACAGACACTGAAGCTTTCTTT
J: TRBJ2-5; D: -; V: TRBV7-9; size: -; CDR3: CASSPPSGRRETQYF; DNA: TGTGCCAGCAGCCCCCCCAGTGGGCGGAGGGAGACCCAGTACTTC
J: TRBJ1-3; D: TRBD1; V: TRBV18; size: once; CDR3: CASSPRQGETDTIYF; DNA: TGTGCCAGCTCACCACGACAGGGGGAAACAGACACCATATATTTT
J: TRBJ2-1; D: TRBD1; V: TRBV7-9; size: once; CDR3: CASSPTGVSYNEQFF; DNA: TGTGCCAGCAGCCCCACAGGGGTCTCCTACAATGAGCAGTTCTTC
J: TRBJ2-7; D: TRBD1; V: TRBV4-2; size: -; CDR3: CASSQEGGGQGYEQYF; DNA: TGTGCCAGCAGCCAAGAAGGCGGGGGACAGGGCTACGAGCAGTACTTC
J: TRBJ1-4; D: -; V: TRBV9; size: once; CDR3: CASTPSAGSEKLFF; DNA: TGTGCCAGCACCCCGTCGGCAGGGTCTGAAAAACTGTTTTTT
J: TRBJ2-3; D: -; V: TRBV9; size: -; CDR3: CASSVAGAGRSSTDTQYF; DNA: TGTGCCAGCAGCGTAGCTGGGGCAGGCCGTTCTAGCACAGATACGCAGTATTTT
J: TRBJ2-7; D: TRBD1; V: TRBV6-6; size: -; CDR3: CASSQNHHRDSAYEQYF; DNA: TGTGCCAGCAGTCAAAACCACCACAGGGACAGCGCCTACGAGCAGTACTTC
J: TRBJ1-1; D: TRBD1; V: TRBV19; size: -; CDR3: CASNRGLMNTEAFF; DNA: TGTGCCAGTAACAGGGGGCTCATGAACACTGAAGCTTTCTTT
J: TRBJ2-5; D: TRBD1; V: TRBV4-3; size: -; CDR3: CASSQEPRGQGEETQYF; DNA: TGCGCCAGCAGCCAAGAACCTCGGGGACAGGGAGAAGAGACCCAGTACTTC
J: TRBJ2-3; D: -; V: TRBV7-2; size: -; CDR3: CASSYTGTLHTDTQYF; DNA: TGTGCCAGCAGCTATACCGGGACACTCCACACAGATACGCAGTATTTT
J: TRBJ1-4; D: -; V: TRBV9; size: -; CDR3: CASSADSGRRNEKLFF; DNA: TGTGCCAGCAGCGCAGACTCAGGGCGTCGGAATGAAAAACTGTTTTTT
J: TRBJ1-2; D: -; V: TRBV12-5; size: -; CDR3: CASGNRAYGYTF; DNA: TGTGCTAGTGGCAACAGGGCCTATGGCTACACCTTC
J: TRBJ2-3; D: TRBD2; V: TRBV2; size: -; CDR3: CASSARAGGQWEDTQYF; DNA: TGTGCCAGCAGTGCCCGGGCGGGGGGCCAATGGGAAGATACGCAGTATTTT